The clone carrying this TCR beta chain has ten or more counts. TCRdb passed the 5' RACE reads through MiXCR, listing each CDR3 protein once. The sample has about 410,000 distinct CDR3 sequences, roughly 18% seen once. This record belongs to a study of T-cell memory formation after mild COVID-19. Sequencing was performed on PBMCs or a T cell subset sorted from them (not recorded which). The sequence came from a young man who had mild COVID-19 (a few samples of this study predate the infection). Cell type and time point are not known.

CDR3 in DNA: TGCAGCTCAGGCCCCCTTTACGGGGGGGCTGGGGATACGCAGTATTTT. Protein: CSSGPLYGGAGDTQYF. V is TRBV20-1 and J is TRBJ2-3; TRBD2 matches 8 bases. CDR3 length: 16 residues. CDR1 DFQATT and CDR2 SNEGSKA come from the germline V gene (reference sequence).